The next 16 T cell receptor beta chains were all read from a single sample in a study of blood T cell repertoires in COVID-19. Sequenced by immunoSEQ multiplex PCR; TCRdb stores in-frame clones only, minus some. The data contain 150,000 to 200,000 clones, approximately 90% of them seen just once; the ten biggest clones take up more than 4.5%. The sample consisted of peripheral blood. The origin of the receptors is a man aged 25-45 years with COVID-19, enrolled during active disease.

CDR3 sequence reads: CASSFTGITYEQYF. The CDR3 bases are TGTGCCAGCAGCTTCACAGGGATTACCTACGAGCAGTACTTC. The chain employs TRBV7-9 and TRBJ2-7; D is possibly TRBD1 (6 bases). Trimming removed 3 bases from V and 2 bases from J, with 11 bases in between. The CDR3 is 14 residues long. Germline V lookup: CDR1 SEHNR, CDR2 FQNEAQ (reference sequence).

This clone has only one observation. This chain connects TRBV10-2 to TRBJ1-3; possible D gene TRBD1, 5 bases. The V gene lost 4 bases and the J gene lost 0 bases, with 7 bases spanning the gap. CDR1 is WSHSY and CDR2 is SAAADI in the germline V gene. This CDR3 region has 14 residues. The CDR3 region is CASSGGHSGNTIYF. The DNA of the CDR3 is TGCGCCAGCAGTGGGGGCCACTCTGGAAACACCATATATTTT.

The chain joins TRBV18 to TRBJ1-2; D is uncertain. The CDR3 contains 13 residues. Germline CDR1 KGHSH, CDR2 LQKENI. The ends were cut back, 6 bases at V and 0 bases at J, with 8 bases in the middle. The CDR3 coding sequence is TGTGCCAGCTCCCTTGACACTAACTATGGCTACACCTTC. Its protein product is CASSLDTNYGYTF. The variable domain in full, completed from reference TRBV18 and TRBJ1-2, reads NAGVMQNPRHLVRRRGQEARLRCSPMKGHSHVYWYRQLPEEGLKFMVYLQKENIIDESGMPKERFSAEFPKEGPSILRIQQVVRGDSAAYFCASSLDTNYGYTFGSGTRLTVV.

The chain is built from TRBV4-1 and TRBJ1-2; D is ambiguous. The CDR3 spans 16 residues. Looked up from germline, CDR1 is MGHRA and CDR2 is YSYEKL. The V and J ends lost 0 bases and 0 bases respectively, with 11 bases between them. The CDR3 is CASSQEWAETNYGYTF. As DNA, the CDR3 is TGCGCCAGCAGCCAAGAATGGGCAGAGACTAACTATGGCTACACCTTC.

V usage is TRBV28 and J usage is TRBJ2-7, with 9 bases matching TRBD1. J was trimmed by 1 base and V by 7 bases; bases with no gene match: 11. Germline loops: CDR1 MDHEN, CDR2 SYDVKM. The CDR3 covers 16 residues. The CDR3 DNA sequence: TGTGCCAGCACCACCGGCGGGACAGGGACTTCCTACGAGCAGTACTTC. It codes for CASTTGGTGTSYEQYF.

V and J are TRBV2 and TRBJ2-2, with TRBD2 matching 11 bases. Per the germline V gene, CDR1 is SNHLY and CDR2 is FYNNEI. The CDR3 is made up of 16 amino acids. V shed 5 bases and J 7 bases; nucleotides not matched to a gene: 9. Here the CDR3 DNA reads TGTGCCAGCAGTTATCTAGCGGGAGGCCCCCACGGGGAGCTGTTTTTT. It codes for CASSYLAGGPHGELFF.

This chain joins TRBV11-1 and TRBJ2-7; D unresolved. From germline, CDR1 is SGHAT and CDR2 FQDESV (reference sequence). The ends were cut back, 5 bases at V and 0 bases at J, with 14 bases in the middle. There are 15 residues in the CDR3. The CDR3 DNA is TGTGCCAGCAGCCTCCCCGGCGGCCTCTCCTACGAGCAGTACTTC. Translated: CASSLPGGLSYEQYF.

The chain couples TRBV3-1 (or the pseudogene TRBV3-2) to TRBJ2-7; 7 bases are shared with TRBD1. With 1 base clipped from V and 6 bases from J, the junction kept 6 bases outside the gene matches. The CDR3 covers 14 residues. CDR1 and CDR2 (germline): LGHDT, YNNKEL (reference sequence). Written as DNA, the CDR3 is TGTGCCAGCAGCCAAGTAACAGGGGTTCGCGAGCAGTACTTC. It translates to CASSQVTGVREQYF.

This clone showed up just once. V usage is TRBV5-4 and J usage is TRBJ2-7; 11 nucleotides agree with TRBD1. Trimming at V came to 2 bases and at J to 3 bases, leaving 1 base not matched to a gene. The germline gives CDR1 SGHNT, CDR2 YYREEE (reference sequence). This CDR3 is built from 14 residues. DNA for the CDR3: TGTGCCAGCAGCTTAGGGACAGGGGGCTACGAGCAGTACTTC. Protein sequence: CASSLGTGGYEQYF.

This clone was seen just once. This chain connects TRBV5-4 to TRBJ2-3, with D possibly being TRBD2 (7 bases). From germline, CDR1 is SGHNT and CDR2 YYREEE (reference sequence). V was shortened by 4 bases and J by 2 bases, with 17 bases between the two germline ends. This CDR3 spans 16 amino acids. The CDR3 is CASSHRGAELTDTQYF. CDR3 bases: TGTGCCAGCAGCCATCGGGGGGCCGAACTCACAGATACGCAGTATTTT.

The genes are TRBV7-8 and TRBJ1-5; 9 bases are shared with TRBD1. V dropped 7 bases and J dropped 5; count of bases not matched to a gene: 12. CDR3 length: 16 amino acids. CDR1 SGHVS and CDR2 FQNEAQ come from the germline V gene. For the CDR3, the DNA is TGTGCCAGCACCCCCCAACCGGGACAGGGCTATCAGCCCCAGCATTTT. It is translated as CASTPQPGQGYQPQHF.

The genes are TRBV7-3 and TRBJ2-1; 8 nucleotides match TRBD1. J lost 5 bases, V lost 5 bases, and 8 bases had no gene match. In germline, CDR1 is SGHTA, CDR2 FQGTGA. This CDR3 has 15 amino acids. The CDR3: CASSPRDRSDNEQFF. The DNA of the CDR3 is TGTGCCAGCAGCCCGCGGGACAGGTCTGACAATGAGCAGTTCTTC.

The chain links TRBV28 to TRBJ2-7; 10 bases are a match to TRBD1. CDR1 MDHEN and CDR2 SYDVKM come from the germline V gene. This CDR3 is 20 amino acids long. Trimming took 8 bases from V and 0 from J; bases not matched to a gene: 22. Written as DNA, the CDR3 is TGTGCCAGCGTCACGGGACAGGGGACTGAGCGGAGCTGGAGCTCCTACGAGCAGTACTTC. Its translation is CASVTGQGTERSWSSYEQYF.

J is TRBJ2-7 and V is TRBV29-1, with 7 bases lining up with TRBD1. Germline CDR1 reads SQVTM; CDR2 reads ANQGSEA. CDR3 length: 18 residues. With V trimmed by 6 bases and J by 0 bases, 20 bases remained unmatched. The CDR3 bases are TGCAGCGTCCTCTACAGGGGTGCGCAAGCGTCGATCTCCTACGAGCAGTACTTC. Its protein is CSVLYRGAQASISYEQYF.

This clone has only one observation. This CDR3 is CASSPGQANYGYTF. The CDR3 nucleotides read TGTGCCAGCTCACCAGGACAGGCGAACTATGGCTACACCTTC. This rearrangement joins TRBV18 to TRBJ1-2; 7 bases are a match to TRBD1. CDR3 size: 14 residues. Germline CDR1 reads KGHSH; CDR2 reads LQKENI. The junction had 2 bases not matched to a gene; V was cut back by 2 bases and J by 2 bases.

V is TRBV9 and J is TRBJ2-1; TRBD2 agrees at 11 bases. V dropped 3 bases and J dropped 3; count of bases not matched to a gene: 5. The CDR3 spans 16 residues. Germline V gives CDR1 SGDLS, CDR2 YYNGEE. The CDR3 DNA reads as TGTGCCAGCAGCGCCGGGACTAGCGGCTTCTACAATGAGCAGTTCTTC. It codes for CASSAGTSGFYNEQFF.